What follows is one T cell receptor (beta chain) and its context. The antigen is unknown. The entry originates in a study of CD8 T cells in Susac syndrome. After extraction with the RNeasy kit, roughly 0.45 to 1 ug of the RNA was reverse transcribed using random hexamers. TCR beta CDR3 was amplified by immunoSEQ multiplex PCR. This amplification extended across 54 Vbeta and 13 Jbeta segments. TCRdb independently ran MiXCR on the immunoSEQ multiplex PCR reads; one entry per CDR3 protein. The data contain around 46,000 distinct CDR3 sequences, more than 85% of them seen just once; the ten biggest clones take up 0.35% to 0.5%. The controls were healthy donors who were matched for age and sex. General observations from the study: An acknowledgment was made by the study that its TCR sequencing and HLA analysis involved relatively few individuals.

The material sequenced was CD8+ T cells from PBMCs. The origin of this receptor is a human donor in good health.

The CDR3 is CASSLPGTGHNEQFF. The CDR3 DNA sequence: TGTGCCAGCAGCTTACCCGGGACAGGGCACAATGAGCAGTTCTTC. The V and J genes are TRBV7-2 and TRBJ2-1; 9 positions match TRBD1. Germline V gene sequence: CDR1 SGHTA, CDR2 FQGNSA. V lost 2 bases to trimming and J lost 5 bases; unmatched junction nucleotides: 4. This CDR3 is built from 15 residues.